This T cell receptor beta chain was recorded in a study of cytomegalovirus exposure and HLA in healthy donors. Study observations and caveats: Exclusion applied to some V segments, including TRBV6-2 and TRBV6-3, as they were indistinguishable. Equally common other TCR beta chains were less clonally expanded than HLA-associated ones, a later analysis found.

60 Vbeta and 13 Jbeta primers were used in PCR. Some clones are missing from TCRdb's copy, which holds only in-frame ones; the method was immunoSEQ multiplex PCR. The table shows 170,000 or so clones, with 79% occurring only once. For this clone: Its antigen is not known.

Healthy people donating bone marrow made up the donors. V lost 0 bases to trimming and J lost 2 bases, with 18 bases between them. This CDR3 is built from 17 residues. Germline V gives CDR1 SGHKS, CDR2 YYEKEE (reference sequence). Sequencing input: PBMCs. The gene calls are TRBV5-5 and TRBJ2-7; a weak D match, TRBD1 (6 bases). The TCR originated in a woman aged 40 to 50 in good health and CMV-seronegative. The CDR3 is CASSLASDGPGAYEQYF. CDR3 sequence (DNA): TGTGCCAGCAGCTTGGCCTCCGACGGGCCAGGGGCCTACGAGCAGTACTTC.